Each of the 19 T cell receptor beta chains below was sequenced from the same sample in a study of spatial heterogeneity in lung cancer. Study-level points and caveats: Tumoral mutation counts were tracked by counts of expanded intratumoral alpha and beta TCRs.

TCRdb processed the 5' RACE reads anew with MiXCR; each CDR3 protein has one entry. Of 2,600 or so distinct CDR3 sequences in the sample, 5.8% were seen once. These TCRs' antigens remain unknown. Time point given: sample taken at primary tumor resection. Sequences were derived from lung tumor tissue, sampled at surgery. These receptors were collected from a male donor with early-stage non-small cell lung cancer.

The genes are TRBV4-3 and TRBJ2-7; the D gene is possibly TRBD2 (5 bases). This CDR3 has 13 amino acids. The V end lost 0 bases, the J end lost 4 bases, and 7 bases lay between the germline ends. The V gene's germline CDR1 is LGHNA and CDR2 YSLEER. The CDR3 region is CASSQDRGYEQYF. The CDR3 DNA reads as TGCGCCAGCAGCCAAGATCGCGGGTACGAGCAGTACTTC.

This clonotype is classed as medium-sized. The chain joins TRBV2 to TRBJ2-5; no firm D call. CDR1 and CDR2 (germline): SNHLY, FYNNEI. This CDR3 is 13 amino acids long. Between the trimmed V and J ends, which lost 0 bases and 6 bases, there was a span of 8 bases. In DNA form, the CDR3 reads TGTGCCAGCAGTGAAGCCAGGTTGAAGACCCAGTACTTC. Encoded protein: CASSEARLKTQYF.

This clonotype is termed medium-sized (0.01 to 0.1%). The J gene is TRBJ1-2, the V gene TRBV28; D is ambiguous. V dropped 7 bases and J dropped 4 bases, with 16 bases sitting between them. Germline CDR1 MDHEN, CDR2 SYDVKM. This CDR3 has 14 residues. The CDR3, as DNA: TGTGCCAGCACTCGAACAGCGTACGGCTATGGCTACACCTTC. Translating it yields CASTRTAYGYGYTF.

By share, this clonotype counts as medium-sized. The rearrangement links TRBV24-1 to TRBJ2-1, with D possibly matching TRBD2 (5 bases). Trimming removed 4 bases at V and 6 bases at J, with 15 bases between. CDR1 is KGHDR, CDR2 SFDVKD, per germline. This CDR3 comprises 15 residues. The CDR3 here is CATSDPVTEANEQFF. The CDR3 DNA follows: TGTGCCACCAGTGACCCAGTCACGGAGGCCAATGAGCAGTTCTTC.

This clonotype ranks as medium-sized. The chain has TRBV29-1 and TRBJ2-3, with TRBD1 matching over 7 bases. CDR1 is SQVTM, CDR2 ANQGSEA, per germline. This CDR3 comprises 14 residues. J was trimmed by 8 bases and V by 1 base; bases with no gene match: 9. Here the CDR3 reads CSVEAYLRGSTQYF. The DNA of the CDR3 is TGCAGCGTTGAAGCTTACCTCAGGGGGTCTACGCAGTATTTT.

This clonotype was seen ten or more times. The chain links TRBV28 to TRBJ2-1, with no clear D. Germline CDR1 reads MDHEN; CDR2 reads SYDVKM. The CDR3 is 14 residues long. Trimming took 6 bases from V and 5 from J, leaving 14 bases between them. The CDR3 sequence: CASSLGFLHNEQFF. In nucleotides, the CDR3 is TGTGCCAGCAGCCTGGGATTTTTACACAATGAGCAGTTCTTC.

This clonotype was seen a handful of times. V and J are TRBV30 and TRBJ1-2; a weak D match, TRBD1 (6 bases). The germline V and J ends were trimmed by 4 bases and 5 bases, with 14 bases remaining between them. The germline V gene encodes CDR1 GTSNPN and CDR2 SVGIG (reference sequence). This CDR3 spans 13 amino acids. The CDR3 nucleotides read TGTGCCTGGACAGGGGACCTGGGGTATGGCTACACCTTC. This encodes CAWTGDLGYGYTF.

By its share, this clonotype is large. V and J are TRBV2 and TRBJ1-2; D ambiguous. Between the trimmed V and J ends, which lost 7 bases and 0 bases, there was a span of 21 bases. The CDR3 covers 17 residues. CDR1 is SNHLY and CDR2 is FYNNEI in the germline V gene. The CDR3 region has the DNA TGTGCCAGCACCCTCGACACCAACTTGAGGTCTAACTATGGCTACACCTTC. It is translated as CASTLDTNLRSNYGYTF.

This clonotype was detected many times. V gene TRBV29-1 combines with J gene TRBJ2-5; the D gene could be TRBD1 or TRBD2 (5 bases each). V shed 7 bases and J shed 4 bases, with 13 bases lying between them. The CDR3 contains 12 residues. Germline-derived CDR1 and CDR2 are SQVTM and ANQGSEA. CDR3 in amino acids: CSATLGGETQYF. The CDR3 DNA reads as TGCAGCGCAACCCTTGGGGGAGAGACCCAGTACTTC.

This clonotype is classed as medium-sized. The genes are TRBV7-9 and TRBJ2-5, with D unclear. Trimming removed 3 bases at V and 5 bases at J, with 16 bases between. Germline V gene sequence: CDR1 SEHNR, CDR2 FQNEAQ (reference sequence). The CDR3 is 15 residues long. The CDR3 sequence is CASSFGGRQEETQYF. In DNA, the CDR3 is TGTGCCAGCAGCTTCGGTGGTAGGCAGGAGGAGACCCAGTACTTC.

This clonotype is medium-sized within its sample. In DNA, the CDR3 is TGTGCCAGCAGTGAACTACTGTCCAATGAGCAGTTCTTC. Its translation: CASSELLSNEQFF. The genes are TRBV6-1 and TRBJ2-1; no clear D. Germline assignment: CDR1 MNHNS and CDR2 SASEGT. The CDR3 loop spans 13 amino acids. V gave up 2 bases and J gave up 6 bases, with 8 bases separating them.

This clonotype qualifies as medium-sized (0.01 to 0.1%). CDR3 sequence (DNA): TGTGCCAGCAGCTCGAGGGGACACGGAGCCTACGAGCAGTACTTC. Its translation: CASSSRGHGAYEQYF. The chain is built from TRBV5-6 and TRBJ2-7; weak D call: TRBD1 (6 bases). The CDR3 length is 15 residues. V was clipped by 3 bases and J by 2 bases, with 15 bases between them. The germline CDR1 and CDR2 sequences are SGHDT and YYEEEE.

This clonotype was counted a single time. The chain links TRBV20-1 to TRBJ2-5; 7 bases map to TRBD2. Germline values: CDR1 DFQATT, CDR2 SNEGSKA (reference sequence). This CDR3 spans 14 amino acids. Trimming removed 2 bases from V and 6 bases from J; junction bases left unmatched: 9. The CDR3 region is CSARFGGSIKTQYF. In nucleotides, the CDR3 is TGCAGTGCTAGATTTGGCGGGAGTATAAAGACCCAGTACTTC.

The V call is TRBV28, the J call TRBJ2-3; 13 bases map to TRBD2. V was pared by 4 bases and J by 0 bases, with 13 bases of the junction left unmatched. The germline V gene has CDR1 MDHEN and CDR2 SYDVKM. The CDR3 is 20 residues long. DNA for the CDR3: TGTGCCAGCAGTTCCCGTCACCGGGGACTAGCGGGACATAGCACAGATACGCAGTATTTT. As protein: CASSSRHRGLAGHSTDTQYF.

By sample share, this clonotype is medium-sized. The chain combines TRBV20-1 with TRBJ2-3; 8 bases agree with TRBD2. J was trimmed by 4 bases and V by 1 base; bases with no gene match: 19. CDR3 size: 19 residues. Germline V lookup: CDR1 DFQATT, CDR2 SNEGSKA (reference sequence). The CDR3 region is CSARVGRLAGPARADTQYF. The DNA for the CDR3 is TGCAGTGCTAGAGTTGGTAGATTAGCGGGACCCGCCCGGGCAGATACGCAGTATTTT.

This clonotype is labeled as medium-sized. This chain uses TRBV5-1 with TRBJ1-6, with 7 bases fitting TRBD1. With 6 bases clipped from V and 7 bases from J, the junction kept 7 bases outside the gene matches. Germline CDR1 SGHRS, CDR2 YFSETQ. This CDR3 has 14 residues. The CDR3 coding sequence is TGCGCCAGCACCCTTGGGGACAGCAATTCACCCCTCCACTTT. This translates into CASTLGDSNSPLHF.

By share of the sample, this clonotype is medium-sized (0.01 to 0.1%). The chain couples TRBV3-1 to TRBJ1-1; 8 bases are shared with TRBD1. Looked up from germline, CDR1 is LGHDT and CDR2 is YNNKEL (reference sequence). V lost 6 bases and J lost 6; bases outside the gene matches: 9. The CDR3 sequence is 14 residues long. The CDR3 reads CASRPGQGGSEAFF. CDR3 DNA: TGTGCCAGCAGACCCGGACAGGGCGGATCTGAAGCTTTCTTT.

This clonotype counts as medium-sized. The rearrangement joins TRBV29-1 to TRBJ2-1, with TRBD1 identical over 7 bases. V dropped 6 bases and J dropped 14; count of bases not matched to a gene: 10. CDR1 is SQVTM, CDR2 ANQGSEA, per germline. The CDR3 contains 11 residues. As DNA, the CDR3 is TGCAGCGTCGCGAGCCGGGACAGTGAGTTCTTC. Its protein is CSVASRDSEFF.

This clonotype is deemed medium-sized. CDR3 protein: CASSHGQGGALLSEQYF. The CDR3 DNA is TGTGCCAGCAGCCACGGACAGGGGGGCGCCCTATTATCCGAGCAGTACTTC. This chain joins TRBV5-6 and TRBJ2-7, with 10 bases lining up with TRBD1. The CDR3 is 17 residues long. CDR1 and CDR2 from the germline V gene are SGHDT and YYEEEE. Trimming took 4 bases from V and 6 from J; bases not matched to a gene: 16.